These T cell receptor beta chains were read from a single sample in a study of memory B cells and T cells in multiple sclerosis. Their antigens remain unidentified. TCRdb keeps only in-frame clones here, not all; method: immunoSEQ multiplex PCR. Of 40,000 to 50,000 clones detected, about 80% appear once; the ten largest clones hold around 1.1%. The specimen sequenced was PBMCs from blood kept in culture. These receptors were collected from a human donor with multiple sclerosis. CDR3s leave out the opening cysteine and the closing phenylalanine or tryptophan. Fields, in order: CDR3 length, J gene, clone size, V gene, CDR3 protein. Clone size is shown for a subset of rows, as once, few, many or a class of expanded clone.

>14|TRBJ2-7|.|TRBV28
ASSLQGGGPTYEQY
>14|TRBJ1-5|.|TRBV28
ASNPPRGNRNQPQH
>12|TRBJ1-1|once|TRBV9
ASSLGQTNTEAF
>14|TRBJ1-4|.|TRBV5-6
ASSLWGLGLNEKLF
>13|TRBJ1-1|.|TRBV9
ASSVEDRWNTEAF
>11|TRBJ1-5|.|TRBV6-4
ASSPTGNQPQH
>13|TRBJ1-2|once|TRBV30
AWRVGPGGHYGYT
>13|TRBJ1-1|.|TRBV9
ASSIWTAGLVEAF
>14|TRBJ2-7|.|TRBV28
ASSLFSGSHSYEQY
>14|TRBJ2-7|few|TRBV19
ASSIDPRTASYEQY
>13|TRBJ2-1|.|TRBV15
ATSPLGQVYNEQF
>14|TRBJ1-4|few|TRBV7-8
ASSSLRDRLDEKLF
>13|TRBJ2-5|.|TRBV2
ASSPWTGRESTQY
>12|TRBJ1-1|.|TRBV6-5
ASSWQGGNTEAF
>13|TRBJ2-2|.|TRBV9
ASSVRGQDTGELF
>12|TRBJ2-7|.|TRBV6-6
ASTNWANPYEQY